The clone carrying this TCR beta chain was observed a single time. How the authors handled the data: Reference gene primer amplification gave nucleated cell count estimates. Assay used: immunoSEQ multiplex PCR; TCRdb lists only in-frame clones, some missing. V, J and clone size were drawn from that table, and D and trimming were deduced from the DNA. The data show around 26,000 clones, 92% seen once. This record belongs to a study of blood T cell repertoires in COVID-19. Overall study: Sources were T cells, B-cell-depleted T cells, or PBMCs; the material itself was cDNA or gDNA.

This CDR3 has 14 amino acids. Germline CDR1 is MNHEY and CDR2 is SVGAGI. With 5 bases clipped from V and 4 bases from J, the junction kept 5 bases outside the gene matches. Sequencing used peripheral blood. The origin of this receptor is a human donor in a cohort sampled during active COVID-19. The chain joins TRBV6-5 to TRBJ1-1; TRBD1 agrees at 9 bases. The CDR3 sequence: CASSTGTGTTEAFF. CDR3 DNA: TGTGCCAGCAGTACCGGGACAGGGACCACTGAAGCTTTCTTT.